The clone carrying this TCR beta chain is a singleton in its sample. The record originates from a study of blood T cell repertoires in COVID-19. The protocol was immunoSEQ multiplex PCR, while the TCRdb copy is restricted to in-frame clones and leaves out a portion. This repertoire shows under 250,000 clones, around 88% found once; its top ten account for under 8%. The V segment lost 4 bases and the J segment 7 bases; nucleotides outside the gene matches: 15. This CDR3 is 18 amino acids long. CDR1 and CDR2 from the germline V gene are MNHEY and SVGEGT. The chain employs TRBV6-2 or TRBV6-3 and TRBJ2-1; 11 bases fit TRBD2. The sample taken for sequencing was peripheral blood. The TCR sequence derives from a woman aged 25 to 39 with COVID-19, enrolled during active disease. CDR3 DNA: TGTGCCAGCAGTTTCGACCCTATAGCGGGAGGGCCGTCGAATGAGCAGTTCTTC. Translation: CASSFDPIAGGPSNEQFF.